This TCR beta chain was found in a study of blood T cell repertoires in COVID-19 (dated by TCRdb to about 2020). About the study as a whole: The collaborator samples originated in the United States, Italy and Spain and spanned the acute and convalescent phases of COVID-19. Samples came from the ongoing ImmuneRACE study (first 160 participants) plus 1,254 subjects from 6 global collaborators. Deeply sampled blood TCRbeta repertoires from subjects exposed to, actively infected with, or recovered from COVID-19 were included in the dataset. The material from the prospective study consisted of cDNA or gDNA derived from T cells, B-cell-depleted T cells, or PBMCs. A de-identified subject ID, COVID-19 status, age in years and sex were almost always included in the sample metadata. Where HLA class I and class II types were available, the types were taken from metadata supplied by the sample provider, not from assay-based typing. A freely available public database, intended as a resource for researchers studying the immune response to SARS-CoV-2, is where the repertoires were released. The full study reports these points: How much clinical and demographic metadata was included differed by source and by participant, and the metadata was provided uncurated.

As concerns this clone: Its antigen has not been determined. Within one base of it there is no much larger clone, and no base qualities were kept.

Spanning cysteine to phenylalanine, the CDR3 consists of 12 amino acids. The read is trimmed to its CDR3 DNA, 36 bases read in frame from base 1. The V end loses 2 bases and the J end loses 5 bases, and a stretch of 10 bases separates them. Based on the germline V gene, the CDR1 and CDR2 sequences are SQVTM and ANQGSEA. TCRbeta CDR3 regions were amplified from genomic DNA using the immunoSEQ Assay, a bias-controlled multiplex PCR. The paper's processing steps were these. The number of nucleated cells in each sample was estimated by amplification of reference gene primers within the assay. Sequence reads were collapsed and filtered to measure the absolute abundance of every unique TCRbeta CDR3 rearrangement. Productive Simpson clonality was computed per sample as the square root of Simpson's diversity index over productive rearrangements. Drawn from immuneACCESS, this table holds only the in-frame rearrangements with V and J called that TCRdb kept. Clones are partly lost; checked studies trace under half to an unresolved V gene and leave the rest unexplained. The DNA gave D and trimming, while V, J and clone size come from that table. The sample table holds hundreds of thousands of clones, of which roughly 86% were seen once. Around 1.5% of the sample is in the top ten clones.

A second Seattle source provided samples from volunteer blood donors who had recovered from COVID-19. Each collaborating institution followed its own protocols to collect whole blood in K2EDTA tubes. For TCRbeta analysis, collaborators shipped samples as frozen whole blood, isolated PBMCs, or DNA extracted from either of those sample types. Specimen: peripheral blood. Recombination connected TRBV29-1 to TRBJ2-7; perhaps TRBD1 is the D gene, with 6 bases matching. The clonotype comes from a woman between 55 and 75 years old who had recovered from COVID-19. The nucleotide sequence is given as TGCAGCGTTGAACCCCAGGGGAACGAGCAGTACTTC. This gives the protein CSVEPQGNEQYF.